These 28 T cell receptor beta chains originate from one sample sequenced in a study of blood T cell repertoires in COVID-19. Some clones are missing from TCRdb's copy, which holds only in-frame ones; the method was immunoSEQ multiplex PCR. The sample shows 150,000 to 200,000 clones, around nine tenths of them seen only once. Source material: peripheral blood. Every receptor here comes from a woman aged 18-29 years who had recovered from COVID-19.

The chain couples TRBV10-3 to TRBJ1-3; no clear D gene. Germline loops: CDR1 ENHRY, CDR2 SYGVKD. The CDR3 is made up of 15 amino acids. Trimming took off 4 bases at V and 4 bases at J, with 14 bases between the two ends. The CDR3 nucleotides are TGTGCCATCAGTGCCGGGTATCAGTTGGGAAACACCATATATTTT. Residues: CAISAGYQLGNTIYF.

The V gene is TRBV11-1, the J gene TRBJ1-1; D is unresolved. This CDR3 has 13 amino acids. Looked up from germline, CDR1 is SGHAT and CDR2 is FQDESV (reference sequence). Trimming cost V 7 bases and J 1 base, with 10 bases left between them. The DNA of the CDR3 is TGTGCCAGCAATCCACAACCGAACACTGAAGCTTTCTTT. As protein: CASNPQPNTEAFF.

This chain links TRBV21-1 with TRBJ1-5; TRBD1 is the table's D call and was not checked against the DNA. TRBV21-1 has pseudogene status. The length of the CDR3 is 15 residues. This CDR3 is CASSKEVQGGQPQHF. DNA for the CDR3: TGTGCCAGCAGCAAAGAGGTCCAGGGGGGTCAGCCCCAGCATTTT.

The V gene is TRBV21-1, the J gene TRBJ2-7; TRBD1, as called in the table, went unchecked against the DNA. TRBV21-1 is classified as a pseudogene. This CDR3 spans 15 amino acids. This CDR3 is CASSKNKGQPYEQYV. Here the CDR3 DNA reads TGTGCCAGCAGCAAAAATAAGGGGCAACCCTACGAGCAGTACGTC.

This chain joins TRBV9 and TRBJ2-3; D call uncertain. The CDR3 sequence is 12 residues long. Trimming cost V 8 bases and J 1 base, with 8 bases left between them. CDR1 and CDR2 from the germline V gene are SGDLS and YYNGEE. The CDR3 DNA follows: TGTGCCAGTGATCGGGGCACAGATACGCAGTATTTT. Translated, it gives CASDRGTDTQYF.

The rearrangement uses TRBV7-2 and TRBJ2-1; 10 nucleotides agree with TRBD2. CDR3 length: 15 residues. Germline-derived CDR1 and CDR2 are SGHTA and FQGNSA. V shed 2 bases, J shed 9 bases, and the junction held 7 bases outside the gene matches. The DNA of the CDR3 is TGTGCCAGCAGCTTACTGCAGCGGGGGGGCACTGAGCAGTTCTTC. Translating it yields CASSLLQRGGTEQFF.

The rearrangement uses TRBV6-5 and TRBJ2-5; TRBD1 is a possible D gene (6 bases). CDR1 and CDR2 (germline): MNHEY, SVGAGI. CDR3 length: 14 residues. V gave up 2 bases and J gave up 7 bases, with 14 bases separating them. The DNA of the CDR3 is TGTGCCAGCAGTTACGACAGGTTAAGAGGGACCCAGTACTTC. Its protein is CASSYDRLRGTQYF.

CDR3 sequence (DNA): TGTGCCAGCAGTAGACTAGCGCCCCAGGACTACGAGCAGTACGTC. It encodes CASSRLAPQDYEQYV. The rearrangement uses TRBV6-1 and TRBJ2-7; the match to TRBD2 covers 8 bases. From germline, CDR1 is MNHNS and CDR2 SASEGT. The junction had 9 bases not matched to a gene; V was cut back by 5 bases and J by 3 bases. The CDR3 has 15 amino acids.

The DNA of the CDR3 is TGCGCCACCTCTAGCGGGAGGGAACAAGATACGCAGTATTTT. Its translation: CATSSGREQDTQYF. J is TRBJ2-3 and V is TRBV5-1; TRBD2 matches at 12 bases. V was pared by 9 bases and J by 5 bases, with 7 bases of the junction left unmatched. The CDR3 consists of 14 residues. CDR1 SGHRS and CDR2 YFSETQ come from the germline V gene. The whole variable domain, filled in from reference TRBV5-1 and TRBJ2-3, reads KAGVTQTPRYLIKTRGQQVTLSCSPISGHRSVSWYQQTPGQGLQFLFEYFSETQRNKGNFPGRFSGRQFSNSRSEMNVSTLELGDSALYLCATSSGREQDTQYFGPGTRLTVL.

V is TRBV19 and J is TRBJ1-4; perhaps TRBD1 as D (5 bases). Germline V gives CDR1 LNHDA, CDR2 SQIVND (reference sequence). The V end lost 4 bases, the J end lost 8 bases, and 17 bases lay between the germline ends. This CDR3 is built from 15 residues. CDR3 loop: CASSTPGSLGEKLFF. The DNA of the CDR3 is TGTGCCAGTAGTACACCAGGGTCTCTAGGCGAAAAACTGTTTTTT.

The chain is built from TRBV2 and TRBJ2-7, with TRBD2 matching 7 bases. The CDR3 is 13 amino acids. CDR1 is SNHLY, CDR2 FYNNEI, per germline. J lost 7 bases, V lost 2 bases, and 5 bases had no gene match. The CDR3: CASSELAVREQYV. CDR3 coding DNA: TGTGCCAGCAGTGAACTAGCGGTGAGAGAGCAGTACGTC.

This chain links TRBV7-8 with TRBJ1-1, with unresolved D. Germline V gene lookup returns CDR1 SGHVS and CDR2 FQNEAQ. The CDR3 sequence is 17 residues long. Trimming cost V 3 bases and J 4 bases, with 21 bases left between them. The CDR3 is CASSLWRLTELGTEAFF. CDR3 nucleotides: TGTGCCAGCAGCTTGTGGCGGCTAACTGAACTGGGCACTGAAGCTTTCTTT. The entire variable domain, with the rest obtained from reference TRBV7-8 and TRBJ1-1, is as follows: GAGVSQSPRYKVAKRGQDVALRCDPISGHVSLFWYQQALGQGPEFLTYFQNEAQLDKSGLPSDRFFAERPEGSVSTLKIQRTQQEDSAVYLCASSLWRLTELGTEAFFGQGTRLTVV.

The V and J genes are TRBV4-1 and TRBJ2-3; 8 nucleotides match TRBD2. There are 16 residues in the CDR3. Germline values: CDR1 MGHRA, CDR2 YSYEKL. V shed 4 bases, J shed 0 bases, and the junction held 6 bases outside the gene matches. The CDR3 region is CASSPGERESTDTQYF. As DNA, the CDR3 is TGCGCCAGCAGCCCCGGGGAGCGGGAGAGCACAGATACGCAGTATTTT.

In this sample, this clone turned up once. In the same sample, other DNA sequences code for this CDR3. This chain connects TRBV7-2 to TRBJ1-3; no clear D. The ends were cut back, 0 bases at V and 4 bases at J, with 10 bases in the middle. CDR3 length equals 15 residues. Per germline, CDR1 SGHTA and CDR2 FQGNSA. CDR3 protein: CASSLASRSGNTIYF. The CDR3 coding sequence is TGTGCCAGCAGCTTAGCGTCCCGGAGCGGAAACACCATATATTTT.

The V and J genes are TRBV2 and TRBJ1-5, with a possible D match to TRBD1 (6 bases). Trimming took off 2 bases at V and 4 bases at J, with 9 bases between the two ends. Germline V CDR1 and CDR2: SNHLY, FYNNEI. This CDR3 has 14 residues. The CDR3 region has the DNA TGTGCCAGCAGTGAATGGGGGACAAATCAGCCCCAGCATTTT. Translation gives CASSEWGTNQPQHF.

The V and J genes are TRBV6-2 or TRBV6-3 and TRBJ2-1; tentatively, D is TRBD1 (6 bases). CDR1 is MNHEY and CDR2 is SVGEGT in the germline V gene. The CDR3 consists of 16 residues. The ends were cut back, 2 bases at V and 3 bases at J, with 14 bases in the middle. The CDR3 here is CASSYPGHLLYNEQFF. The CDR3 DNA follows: TGTGCCAGCAGTTACCCGGGACACCTACTCTACAATGAGCAGTTCTTC.

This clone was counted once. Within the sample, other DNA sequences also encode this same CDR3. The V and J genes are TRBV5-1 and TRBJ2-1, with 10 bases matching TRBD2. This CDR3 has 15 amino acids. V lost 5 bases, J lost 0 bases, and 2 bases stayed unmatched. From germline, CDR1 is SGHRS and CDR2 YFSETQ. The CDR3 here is CASSPSGSSYNEQFF. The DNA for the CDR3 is TGCGCCAGCAGTCCTAGCGGGAGCTCCTACAATGAGCAGTTCTTC.

CDR3 residues: CASSTPEGTQYF. Here the CDR3 DNA reads TGTGCCAGTAGTACCCCTGAGGGTACGCAGTATTTT. This rearrangement joins TRBV19 to TRBJ2-3, with D maybe TRBD2 (5 bases). The germline V gene has CDR1 LNHDA and CDR2 SQIVND (reference sequence). CDR3 length: 12 residues. The germline V and J ends were trimmed by 4 bases and 8 bases, with 10 bases remaining between them.

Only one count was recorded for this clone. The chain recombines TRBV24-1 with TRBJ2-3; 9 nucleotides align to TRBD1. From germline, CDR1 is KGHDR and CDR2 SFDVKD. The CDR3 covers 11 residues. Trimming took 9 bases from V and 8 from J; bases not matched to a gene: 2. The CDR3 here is CATEDRGTQYF. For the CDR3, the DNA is TGTGCCACCGAGGACAGGGGTACGCAGTATTTT.

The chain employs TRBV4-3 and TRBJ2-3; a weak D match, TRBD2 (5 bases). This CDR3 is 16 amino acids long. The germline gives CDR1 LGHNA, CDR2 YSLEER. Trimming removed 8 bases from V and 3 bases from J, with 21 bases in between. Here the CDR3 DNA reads TGCGCCAGCCCCCGAGGGTCTCTCGAACCGACAGATACGCAGTATTTT. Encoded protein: CASPRGSLEPTDTQYF.

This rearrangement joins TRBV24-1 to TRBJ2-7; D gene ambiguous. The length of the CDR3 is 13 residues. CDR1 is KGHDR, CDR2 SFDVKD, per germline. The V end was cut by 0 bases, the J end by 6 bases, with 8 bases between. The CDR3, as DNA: TGTGCCACCAGTGATTTGCCCGGGTCCGAGCAGTACTTC. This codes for CATSDLPGSEQYF.

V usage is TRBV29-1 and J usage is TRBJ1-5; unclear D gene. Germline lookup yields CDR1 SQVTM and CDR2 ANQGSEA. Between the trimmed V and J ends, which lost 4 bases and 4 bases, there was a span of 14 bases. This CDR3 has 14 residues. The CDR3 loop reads CSVAEVGGNQPQHF. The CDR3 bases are TGCAGCGTTGCCGAGGTGGGAGGGAATCAGCCCCAGCATTTT.

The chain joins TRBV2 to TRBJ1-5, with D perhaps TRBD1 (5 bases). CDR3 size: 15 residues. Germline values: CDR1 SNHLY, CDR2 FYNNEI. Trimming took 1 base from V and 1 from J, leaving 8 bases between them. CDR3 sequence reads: CASSEVGPSNQPQHF. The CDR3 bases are TGTGCCAGCAGTGAAGTGGGGCCGAGCAATCAGCCCCAGCATTTT.

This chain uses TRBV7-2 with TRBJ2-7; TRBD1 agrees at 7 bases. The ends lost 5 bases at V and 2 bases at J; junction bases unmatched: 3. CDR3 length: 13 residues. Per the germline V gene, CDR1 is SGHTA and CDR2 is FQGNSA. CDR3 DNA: TGTGCCAGCAGCCACGGGACAGCCTACGAGCAGTACTTC. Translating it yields CASSHGTAYEQYF.

DNA for the CDR3: TGTGCCAGCAGCCCTTCTAGCCTCAACAATGAGCAGTTCTTC. Its translation is CASSPSSLNNEQFF. The chain is built from TRBV7-9 and TRBJ2-1, with D perhaps TRBD2 (5 bases). From germline, CDR1 is SEHNR and CDR2 FQNEAQ (reference sequence). CDR3 length equals 14 residues. V lost 5 bases and J lost 5, with 13 bases in between.

CDR3 in DNA: TGTGCCAGCAGCCCACAGGGGGGTATTGGCAATCAGCCCCAGCATTTT. It translates to CASSPQGGIGNQPQHF. This sequence joins TRBV3-1 (or the pseudogene TRBV3-2) and TRBJ1-5, with 8 nucleotides matching TRBD1. J gave up 2 bases and V 4 bases, and 7 bases lay outside the gene matches. CDR1 and CDR2 from the germline V gene are LGHDT and YNNKEL (reference sequence). This CDR3 spans 16 amino acids.

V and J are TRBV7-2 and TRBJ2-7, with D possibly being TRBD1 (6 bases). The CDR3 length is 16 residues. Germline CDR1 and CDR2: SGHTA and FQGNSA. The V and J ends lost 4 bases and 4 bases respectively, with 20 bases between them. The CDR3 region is CASSYPDSAPTYEQYF. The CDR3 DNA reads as TGTGCCAGCAGCTATCCGGACAGCGCCCCCACTTACGAGCAGTACTTC.

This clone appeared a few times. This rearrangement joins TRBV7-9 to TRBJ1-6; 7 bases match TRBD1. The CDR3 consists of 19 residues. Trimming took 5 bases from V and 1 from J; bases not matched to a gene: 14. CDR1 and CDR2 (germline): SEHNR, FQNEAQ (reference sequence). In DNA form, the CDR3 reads TGTGCCAGCAGCCCAACGGTGACAGGGTCTAGGTCCTATAATTCACCCCTCCACTTT. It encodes CASSPTVTGSRSYNSPLHF.